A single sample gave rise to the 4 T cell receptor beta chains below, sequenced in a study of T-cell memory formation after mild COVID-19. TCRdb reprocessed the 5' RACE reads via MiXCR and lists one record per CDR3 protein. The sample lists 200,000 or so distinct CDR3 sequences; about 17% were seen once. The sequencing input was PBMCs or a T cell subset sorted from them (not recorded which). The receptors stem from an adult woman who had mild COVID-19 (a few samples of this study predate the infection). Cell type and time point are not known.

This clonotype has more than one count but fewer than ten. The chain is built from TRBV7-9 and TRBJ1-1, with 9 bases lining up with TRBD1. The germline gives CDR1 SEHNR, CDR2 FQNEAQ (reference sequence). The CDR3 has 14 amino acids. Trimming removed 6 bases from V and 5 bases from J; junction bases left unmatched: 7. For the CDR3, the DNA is TGTGCCAGCAGATTACAGGGGGCATGGACTGAAGCTTTCTTT. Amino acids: CASRLQGAWTEAFF.

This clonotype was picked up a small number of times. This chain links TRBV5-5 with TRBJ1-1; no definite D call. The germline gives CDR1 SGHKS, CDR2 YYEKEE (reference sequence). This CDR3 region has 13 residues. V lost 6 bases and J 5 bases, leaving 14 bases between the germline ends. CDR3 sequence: CASNPPGRTEAFF. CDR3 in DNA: TGTGCCAGCAACCCCCCGGGTAGGACTGAAGCTTTCTTT.

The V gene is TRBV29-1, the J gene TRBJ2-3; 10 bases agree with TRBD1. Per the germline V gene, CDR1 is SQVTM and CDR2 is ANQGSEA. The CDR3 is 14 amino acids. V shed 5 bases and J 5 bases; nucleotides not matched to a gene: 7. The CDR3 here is CSVYGGQGVDTQYF. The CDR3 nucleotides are TGCAGCGTTTACGGAGGACAGGGGGTAGATACGCAGTATTTT.

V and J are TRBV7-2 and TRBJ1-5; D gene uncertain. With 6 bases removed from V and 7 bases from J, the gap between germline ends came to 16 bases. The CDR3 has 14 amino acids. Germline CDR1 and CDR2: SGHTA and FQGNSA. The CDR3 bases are TGTGCCAGCAGTATCCGCGGGAGAGGACAGCCCCAGCATTTT. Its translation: CASSIRGRGQPQHF.